The sequence of this T cell receptor beta chain was determined in a study of cytomegalovirus exposure and HLA in healthy donors. Findings and limits, study-wide: Rarity marked most TCR sequences, yet some public TCRs occurred in many donors.

Details on this clone: Its antigen remains unknown.

Vbeta (60) and Jbeta (13) primers were used in the PCR. Libraries were prepared by immunoSEQ multiplex PCR; TCRdb keeps only in-frame clonotypes and omits some of them. The sample has 120,000 to 150,000 clones, approximately 91% seen once. CDR3 size: 16 residues. The V gene's germline CDR1 is SGHRS and CDR2 YFSETQ. Germline trimming cut 0 bases from V and 0 bases from J; bases unmatched to any gene: 0. The rearrangement uses TRBV5-1 and TRBJ2-3, with 11 bases matching TRBD2. The sequenced sample consisted of PBMCs. This TCR was recovered from a woman aged 40 to 55 in good health and CMV-seronegative. CDR3 sequence reads: CASSLASGGSTDTQYF. The DNA for the CDR3 is TGCGCCAGCAGCTTGGCTAGCGGGGGGAGCACAGATACGCAGTATTTT.